This T cell receptor (beta chain) was captured in a study of early T cells in non-severe SARS-CoV-2 infection. Whole-study context: Investigators sequenced bulk RNA drawn from unsorted whole blood, and chains remained unpaired. Findings and limits, study-wide: Anti-spike CD8 responses were favored by VDJdb matching, which missed private and CD4 specificities.

V shed 6 bases and J 8 bases; nucleotides not matched to a gene: 9. The CDR3 spans 12 residues. Germline-derived CDR1 and CDR2 are SQVTM and ANQGSEA. Tagging with unique molecular identifiers was applied to individual cDNA molecules. MiXCR was run by TCRdb on the 5' RACE reads, yielding one entry per CDR3 protein. The table lists approximately 81,000 distinct CDR3 sequences, around an eighth of them singletons, with around 3% in the top ten. This clonotype was counted a few times. Its antigen is not known. The sequenced sample consisted of whole blood. V is TRBV29-1 and J is TRBJ1-2, with 7 nucleotides matching TRBD1. The sequence derives from an adult who was a healthcare worker with PCR-confirmed SARS-CoV-2 infection or an uninfected control (not recorded which). In nucleotides, the CDR3 is TGCAGCGTCGATGACAGGGATGGCGGCTACACCTTC. This encodes CSVDDRDGGYTF. Using reference TRBV29-1 and TRBJ1-2 for the parts outside the CDR3, the full variable domain is SAVISQKPSRDICQRGTSLTIQCQVDSQVTMMFWYRQQPGQSLTLIATANQGSEATYESGFVIDKFPISRPNLTFSTLTVSNMSPEDSSIYLCSVDDRDGGYTFGSGTRLTVV.